These 15 T cell receptor beta chains were all obtained from the same sample, sequenced in a study of blood T cell repertoires in COVID-19. Profiled with immunoSEQ multiplex PCR; TCRdb holds only in-frame clones, not every one. The data show 63,000 or so clones, 82% seen once. The specimen was peripheral blood. The receptors stem from a human donor in a cohort sampled during active COVID-19.

The rearrangement links TRBV19 to TRBJ1-1; D gene unclear. Trimming removed 3 bases at V and 3 bases at J, with 17 bases between. There are 16 residues in the CDR3. Germline loops: CDR1 LNHDA, CDR2 SQIVND (reference sequence). CDR3 amino acids: CASSIAQITMYTEAFF. Written as DNA, the CDR3 is TGTGCCAGTAGTATTGCACAGATTACGATGTACACTGAAGCTTTCTTT.

The V gene is TRBV7-8, the J gene TRBJ2-7, with 7 bases aligning to TRBD1. Germline V lookup: CDR1 SGHVS, CDR2 FQNEAQ. After removal of 5 bases from V and 3 bases from J, the junction contained 4 bases not matched to a gene. This CDR3 is 13 amino acids long. CDR3 loop: CASSRGQIYEQYF. CDR3 sequence (DNA): TGTGCCAGCAGCCGGGGACAGATCTACGAGCAGTACTTC.

The rearrangement joins TRBV27 to TRBJ1-5, with TRBD1 matching 7 bases. The CDR3 extends over 17 amino acids. V was pared by 5 bases and J by 0 bases, with 10 bases of the junction left unmatched. Germline V CDR1 and CDR2: MNHEY, SMNVEV (reference sequence). The chain's CDR3 is CASSPSAGGHSNQPQHF. The CDR3 region has the DNA TGTGCCAGCAGTCCCTCCGCAGGGGGACATAGCAATCAGCCCCAGCATTTT.

The chain couples TRBV3-1 (or the pseudogene TRBV3-2) to TRBJ1-2, with 8 bases that match TRBD1. This CDR3 contains 15 residues. Germline CDR1 reads LGHDT; CDR2 reads YNNKEL (reference sequence). The trim removed 0 bases at V and 3 bases at J, leaving 3 bases unmatched. As DNA, the CDR3 is TGTGCCAGCAGCCAAGATTGGACAGGGTACTATGGCTACACCTTC. This sequence encodes CASSQDWTGYYGYTF.

J is TRBJ1-1 and V is TRBV7-2, with a tentative D call TRBD1 (6 bases). The CDR3 is made up of 14 amino acids. Per the germline V gene, CDR1 is SGHTA and CDR2 is FQGNSA. The V end was cut by 5 bases, the J end by 3 bases, with 13 bases between. Here the CDR3 DNA reads TGTGCCAGCAGCCTAAGACAGGATGACACTGAAGCTTTCTTT. Translation: CASSLRQDDTEAFF. Together with reference TRBV7-2 and TRBJ1-1, the CDR3 gives the full variable domain: GAGVSQSPSNKVTEKGKDVELRCDPISGHTALYWYRQSLGQGLEFLIYFQGNSAPDKSGLPSDRFSAERTGGSVSTLTIQRTQQEDSAVYLCASSLRQDDTEAFFGQGTRLTVV.

V gene TRBV3-1 (or the pseudogene TRBV3-2) combines with J gene TRBJ1-2; maybe TRBD1 (5 bases). Germline assignment: CDR1 LGHDT and CDR2 YNNKEL (reference sequence). CDR3 length: 17 amino acids. Between the trimmed V and J ends, which lost 4 bases and 5 bases, there was a span of 23 bases. The CDR3: CASSLQGYHLVAYGYTF. DNA for the CDR3: TGTGCCAGCAGCCTCCAGGGATATCATCTTGTGGCTTATGGCTACACCTTC.

V gene TRBV27 combines with J gene TRBJ2-1; weak D call: TRBD2 (7 bases). The CDR3 spans 14 residues. V was clipped by 8 bases and J by 5 bases, with 16 bases between them. Germline CDR1 and CDR2: MNHEY and SMNVEV (reference sequence). This CDR3 reads CASGWGGANNEQFF. The CDR3 DNA reads TGTGCCAGCGGGTGGGGGGGGGCAAACAATGAGCAGTTCTTC.

The chain employs TRBV7-3 and TRBJ1-1, with D perhaps matching TRBD1 (5 bases). The CDR3 extends over 15 amino acids. CDR1 is SGHTA and CDR2 is FQGTGA in the germline V gene. V lost 1 base, J lost 4 bases, and 13 bases lay in between. As DNA, the CDR3 is TGTGCCAGCAGCTTAAGCGGGGGTTCGGGCACTGAAGCTTTCTTT. It translates to CASSLSGGSGTEAFF.

V and J are TRBV7-2 and TRBJ1-5; 8 bases map to TRBD1. V shed 6 bases and J 10 bases; nucleotides not matched to a gene: 14. CDR1 is SGHTA and CDR2 is FQGNSA in the germline V gene. This CDR3 region has 15 residues. CDR3 bases: TGTGCCAGCAGAAAAACCGGGACAGGCCGTTCCCCCCAGCATTTT. Protein sequence: CASRKTGTGRSPQHF.

This chain uses TRBV3-1 (or the pseudogene TRBV3-2) with TRBJ1-2, with a possible D match to TRBD1 (6 bases). The V end was cut by 5 bases, the J end by 4 bases, with 11 bases between. CDR1 LGHDT and CDR2 YNNKEL come from the germline V gene (reference sequence). The CDR3 consists of 13 residues. CDR3 amino acids: CASSYGQPYGYTF. The DNA of the CDR3 is TGTGCCAGCAGCTACGGACAGCCCTATGGCTACACCTTC.

The chain carries TRBV5-1 and TRBJ2-5, with D possibly TRBD1 on 6 matching bases. The germline V gene encodes CDR1 SGHRS and CDR2 YFSETQ. V lost 0 bases to trimming and J lost 5 bases, with 11 bases between them. This CDR3 has 14 amino acids. In DNA, the CDR3 is TGCGCCAGCAGCTTGGACAGGGTTGGGGAGACCCAGTACTTC. Translating it yields CASSLDRVGETQYF. The full variable domain, rest sourced from reference TRBV5-1 and TRBJ2-5, is KAGVTQTPRYLIKTRGQQVTLSCSPISGHRSVSWYQQTPGQGLQFLFEYFSETQRNKGNFPGRFSGRQFSNSRSEMNVSTLELGDSALYLCASSLDRVGETQYFGPGTRLLVL.

V is TRBV7-2 and J is TRBJ1-1; a weak D match, TRBD1 (5 bases). This CDR3 is 14 amino acids long. Germline-derived CDR1 and CDR2 are SGHTA and FQGNSA. The V and J ends lost 5 bases and 0 bases respectively, with 10 bases between them. CDR3 DNA: TGTGCCAGCAGCGTCATGACAGTGAACACTGAAGCTTTCTTT. Amino acids: CASSVMTVNTEAFF.

V usage is TRBV18 and J usage is TRBJ2-2; 7 bases are shared with TRBD2. The V gene's germline CDR1 is KGHSH and CDR2 LQKENI. This CDR3 comprises 14 residues. Trimming took 8 bases from V and 1 from J; bases not matched to a gene: 4. CDR3 loop: CASAGGKNTGELFF. In DNA, the CDR3 is TGTGCCAGCGCCGGGGGGAAGAACACCGGGGAGCTGTTTTTT.

The chain joins TRBV2 to TRBJ1-3; D not certain. This CDR3 spans 16 amino acids. From germline, CDR1 is SNHLY and CDR2 FYNNEI. Trimming removed 2 bases at V and 2 bases at J, with 13 bases between. CDR3 sequence (DNA): TGTGCCAGCAGTGAACGGAAGCGAACGGCTGGAAACACCATATATTTT. This sequence encodes CASSERKRTAGNTIYF.

The V and J genes are TRBV30 and TRBJ1-5, with no clear D. Germline CDR1 is GTSNPN and CDR2 is SVGIG (reference sequence). This CDR3 has 14 amino acids. Trimming stripped 1 base from V and 4 bases from J, with 11 bases between. CDR3 coding DNA: TGTGCCTGGAGTGGGAGTATTTCTAATCAGCCCCAGCATTTT. This encodes CAWSGSISNQPQHF.